Listed below are T cell receptor beta chains from one sample, sequenced in a study of CD8 T cells in ankylosing spondylitis. MiXCR, run by TCRdb on the 5' RACE reads, gives a single entry per CDR3 protein. The repertoire holds tens of thousands of distinct CDR3 sequences, with 6% to 7.5% as singletons. The specimen sequenced was blood, either unsorted or a sorted T cell fraction (not recorded which). These receptors came from a female donor with ankylosing spondylitis or in good health (not recorded which). The CDR3 runs from the conserved cysteine through the conserved F or W. The order of the fields is clone size, J gene, D gene, V gene, CDR3 DNA, CDR3 protein. D genes are given only for firm matches. Clone size is given for some rows only: seen once, a few or many times, or a class if the clone is expanded.

>many|TRBJ1-6|.|TRBV2
TGTGCCAGCAGGGTCGGTAGCTCCTATAATTCACCCCTCCACTTT
CASRVGSSYNSPLHF
>.|TRBJ1-4|.|TRBV19
TGTGCCAGTACCGACGGCTCTAATGAAAAACTGTTTTTT
CASTDGSNEKLFF
>.|TRBJ1-1|.|TRBV19
TGTGCCAGTTACTCAGGGTTCCGTAACACTGAAGCTTTCTTT
CASYSGFRNTEAFF
>many|TRBJ2-1|TRBD2|TRBV29-1
TGCAGCGTGACTAGCGGGGGGGCACGTGAGCAGTTCTTC
CSVTSGGAREQFF
>.|TRBJ2-3|.|TRBV20-1
TGCAGTGCTTCCCCCCGGAGGGGTAGCACAGATACGCAGTATTTT
CSASPRRGSTDTQYF
>many|TRBJ1-5|TRBD1|TRBV20-1
TGCAGTGCTAGAGTTCGACAGGGGGCAAGCAATCAGCCCCAGCATTTT
CSARVRQGASNQPQHF
>many|TRBJ2-7|.|TRBV9
TGTGCCAGCAGCGTAGACCCCGGGACTGCCTACGAGCAGTACTTC
CASSVDPGTAYEQYF
>many|TRBJ2-3|.|TRBV11-2
TGTGCCAGCAGCTTAATCGGTCAATGGCGTAGCACAGATACGCAGTATTTT
CASSLIGQWRSTDTQYF
>many|TRBJ2-7|TRBD2|TRBV20-1
TGCAGTGCTGAAGAGCGGGGGGGCCCGGGAGAGCAGTACTTC
CSAEERGGPGEQYF
>.|TRBJ1-1|TRBD1|TRBV11-2
TGTGCCAGCAGCTTTAACAGGGGGTGGACTGAAGCTTTCTTT
CASSFNRGWTEAFF
>many|TRBJ2-3|TRBD2|TRBV14
TGTGCCAGCAGCCAAGGAGCGGGGGGCGGTCCGACGCAGTATTTT
CASSQGAGGGPTQYF
>many|TRBJ2-1|TRBD1|TRBV3-1
TGTGCCAGCAGCCCTGGGACAGCTGAGCAGTTCTTC
CASSPGTAEQFF
>many|TRBJ2-5|.|TRBV10-3
TGTGCCATCAGGGACGGACAGAATGACCACAAGAGGACCCAGTACTTC
CAIRDGQNDHKRTQYF
>once|TRBJ2-3|TRBD2|TRBV29-1
TGCAGCGTTGCTGCTAGCGGGGGGGCGGATACGCAGTATTTT
CSVAASGGADTQYF
>once|TRBJ2-3|TRBD2|TRBV29-1
TGCAGCGTCGACAGGACTAGCGGCACAGATACGCAGTATTTT
CSVDRTSGTDTQYF
>many|TRBJ2-6|.|TRBV15
TGTGCCACCAGCAGAGACCGGGGGGCAGGGGCCAACGTCCTGACTTTC
CATSRDRGAGANVLTF
>.|TRBJ2-1|.|TRBV30
TGTGCCTGGGGGGGGAACAGGGGATACAATGAGCAGTTCTTC
CAWGGNRGYNEQFF
>.|TRBJ2-3|TRBD2|TRBV13
TGTGCCAGCAGCTTAGGCCCATCGACTAGCGGGCTCACAGATACGCAGTATTTT
CASSLGPSTSGLTDTQYF
>.|TRBJ1-6|.|TRBV6-5
TGTGCCAGCAGTTACCCCAGGGGTCGCGGCAATAATTCACCCCTCCACTTT
CASSYPRGRGNNSPLHF
>many|TRBJ2-2|TRBD1|TRBV29-1
TGCAGCGTTGAGTTTACAGGGGGCGGCGACACCGGGGAGCTGTTTTTT
CSVEFTGGGDTGELFF
>few|TRBJ2-1|.|TRBV28
TGTGCCAGCAGTTGGGTCCAAGGAAATGAGCAGTTCTTC
CASSWVQGNEQFF
>many|TRBJ1-5|.|TRBV20-1
TGCAGTGCCGACGAGGTTCTCCGCAGCAATCAGCCCCAGCATTTT
CSADEVLRSNQPQHF
>many|TRBJ2-7|.|TRBV3-1
TGTGCCAGCAGCTTGACTGGGTACTACGAGCAGTACTTC
CASSLTGYYEQYF
>many|TRBJ1-4|.|TRBV5-1
TGCGCCAGCAGCCCACGACTTAGGGGCGCACTAATTAATGAAAAACTGTTTTTT
CASSPRLRGALINEKLFF
>.|TRBJ1-5|.|TRBV6-2/TRBV6-3
TGTGCCAGCACTAGGGGGGGAGGCAATCAGCCCCAGCATTTT
CASTRGGGNQPQHF
>many|TRBJ1-2|TRBD1|TRBV5-1
TGCGCCAGCCAGGGACAGTCTAACTATGGCTACACCTTC
CASQGQSNYGYTF
>few|TRBJ2-3|TRBD2|TRBV7-2
TGTGCCAGCAGCGCGAATAGCGGGGGAGGCACAGATACGCAGTATTTT
CASSANSGGGTDTQYF
>.|TRBJ2-7|TRBD1|TRBV7-2
TGTGCCAGCAGATCCGGGACAGGGAGGTCCTACGAGCAGTACTTC
CASRSGTGRSYEQYF
>many|TRBJ2-3|TRBD2|TRBV20-1
TGCAGTGCTAGTAGGACTAGCGGGAGGAGCACAGATACGCAGTATTTT
CSASRTSGRSTDTQYF
>many|TRBJ2-5|.|TRBV19
TGTGCCAGTAGTATCCTAGGCACCGAAGAGACCCAGTACTTC
CASSILGTEETQYF
>few|TRBJ2-3|.|TRBV7-2
TGTGCCAGCAGCTTAGGGTTTGCGGACAGCACAGATACGCAGTATTTT
CASSLGFADSTDTQYF
>many|TRBJ2-4|.|TRBV2
TGTGCCAGCAGTGGTTCCGGGGGCGGAGAAAACATTCAGTACTTC
CASSGSGGGENIQYF
>many|TRBJ1-5|.|TRBV4-3
TGCGCCAGCAGCCAAGTGGGACCTAATCAGCCCCAGCATTTT
CASSQVGPNQPQHF
>.|TRBJ2-1|TRBD1|TRBV11-2
TGTGCCAGCAGCTTAGGAGTTGGGACAGGGGGATTCTACAATGAGCAGTTCTTC
CASSLGVGTGGFYNEQFF
>many|TRBJ1-5|.|TRBV5-1
TGCGCCAGCAGCTTGGCTGGGGGACAGCCCCAGCATTTT
CASSLAGGQPQHF
>many|TRBJ2-3|TRBD2|TRBV20-1
TGCAGTGCTAGGGAGCGGGGAGATAGCACAGATACGCAGTATTTT
CSARERGDSTDTQYF
>many|TRBJ2-7|TRBD1|TRBV5-1
TGCGCCAGCAGCTTGGCCATAGGACAGGGGGCCTACGAGCAGTACTTC
CASSLAIGQGAYEQYF
>many|TRBJ1-3|.|TRBV10-1
TGCGCCAGCAGTGAGTGGAATTACTCTGGAAACACCATATATTTT
CASSEWNYSGNTIYF
>.|TRBJ2-5|TRBD2|TRBV7-2
TGTGCCAGCAGCCGCGGGGGGGCCGGAGAGACCCAGTACTTC
CASSRGGAGETQYF
>.|TRBJ1-5|.|TRBV2
TGTGCCAGCAGTCCTGCCTCCGGGACAACTCAGCCCCAGCATTTT
CASSPASGTTQPQHF
>many|TRBJ1-1|TRBD1|TRBV12-3/TRBV12-4
TGTGCCAGCAGGACAGGGGGTGCACTCCAAGCTTTCTTT
CASRTGGALQAFF
>medium-sized|TRBJ1-2|.|TRBV27
TGTGCCAGCAGTCCGACTCCGGGAACCTATGGCTACACCTTC
CASSPTPGTYGYTF
>many|TRBJ1-1|TRBD1|TRBV7-6
TGTGCCAGCAGCTTGCTTGCAGGGGGAATGGGAGCTTTCTTT
CASSLLAGGMGAFF
>many|TRBJ2-1|TRBD1|TRBV11-2
TGTGCCAGCAGGACCGGGACAGGGATCTACAATGAGCAGTTCTTC
CASRTGTGIYNEQFF
>.|TRBJ1-5|.|TRBV20-1
TGCAGTGCTACCAAATATAGCAATCAGCCCCAGCATTTT
CSATKYSNQPQHF
>few|TRBJ2-7|TRBD1|TRBV7-2
TGTGCCAGCAGCTTAACCGGGACAGGGGGCGCGGAGGGTTTC
CASSLTGTGGAEGF
>many|TRBJ1-2|TRBD1|TRBV12-3/TRBV12-4
TGTGCCAGCAGTTCACCTTGGACAGGGCAGGAGGAATATGGCTACACCTTC
CASSSPWTGQEEYGYTF
>many|TRBJ1-5|.|TRBV7-8
TGTGCCAGCAGCTTAGACGGGCCCCAGCATTTT
CASSLDGPQHF
>.|TRBJ2-7|TRBD1|TRBV7-2
TGTGCCAGCAGCTTACGAACGGGACAGGTCTACGAGCAGTACTTC
CASSLRTGQVYEQYF
>.|TRBJ1-1|TRBD1|TRBV20-1
TGCAGTGCTACGTCAGGGGGCGCTTTTGGCCAAAGCAGGACTGAAGCTTTCTTT
CSATSGGAFGQSRTEAFF
>.|TRBJ1-2|.|TRBV20-1
TGCAGTGCTAGAGATCTCCGAAGCAGCCCCGGGTTCTATGGCTACACCTTC
CSARDLRSSPGFYGYTF
>many|TRBJ2-1|.|TRBV5-1
TGCGCCAGCAGCTCCCCTAATATACCCACTCCCTACAATGAGCAGTTCTTC
CASSSPNIPTPYNEQFF